Detailed here is one T cell receptor beta chain. Its specificity is unknown. These data come from a study of long-term antiretroviral therapy in people with HIV. Run at survey level, the immunoSEQ assay was version v3.0. For every sample, sequencing targeted roughly 40,000-55,000 T-cell genomes. Only in-frame clones appear in the TCRdb table, and some are missing; sequencing was by immunoSEQ multiplex PCR. This sample has some 31,000 clones, with 95% found just once. V shed 6 bases and J 7 bases; nucleotides not matched to a gene: 12. This CDR3 is built from 17 residues. Germline V gene sequence: CDR1 SGHTA, CDR2 FQGNSA. Broader study findings: The ART regimens used between about 2004 and 2017 may be less effective than current ones. ART-treated samples gained diversity yet remained below transplant donor controls.

The source was unsorted PBMCs, collected 5.3 years after starting antiretroviral therapy. The chain uses TRBV7-2 and TRBJ2-2; 12 bases are a match to TRBD2. The sequence was collected from a man aged 25-45 years with HIV. CDR3 loop: CASRDPPSGGAIGELFF. As DNA, the CDR3 is TGTGCCAGCAGAGATCCACCTAGCGGGGGGGCGATCGGGGAGCTGTTTTTT.